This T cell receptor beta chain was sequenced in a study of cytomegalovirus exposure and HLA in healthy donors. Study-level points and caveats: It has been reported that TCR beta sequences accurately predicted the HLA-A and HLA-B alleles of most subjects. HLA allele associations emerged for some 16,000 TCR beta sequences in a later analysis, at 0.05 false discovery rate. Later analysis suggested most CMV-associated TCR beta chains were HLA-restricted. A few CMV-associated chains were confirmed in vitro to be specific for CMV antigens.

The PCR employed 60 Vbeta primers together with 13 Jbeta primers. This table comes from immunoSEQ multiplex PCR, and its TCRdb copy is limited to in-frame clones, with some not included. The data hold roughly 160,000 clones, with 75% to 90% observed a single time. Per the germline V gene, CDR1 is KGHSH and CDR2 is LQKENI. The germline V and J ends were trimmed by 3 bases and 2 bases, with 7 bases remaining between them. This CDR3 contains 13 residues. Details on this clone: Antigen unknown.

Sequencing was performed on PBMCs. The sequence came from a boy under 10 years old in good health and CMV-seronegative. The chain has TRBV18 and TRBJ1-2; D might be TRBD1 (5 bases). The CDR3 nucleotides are TGTGCCAGCTCACCGGACAAGAACTATGGCTACACCTTC. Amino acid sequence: CASSPDKNYGYTF.